The clone carrying this T cell receptor (beta chain) was observed a few times. Trimming took 3 bases from V and 5 from J; bases not matched to a gene: 7. The germline gives CDR1 GTSNPN, CDR2 SVGIG (reference sequence). The CDR3 contains 14 residues. The entry originates in a study of blood T cells in healthy people across ages. A second 7 to 11 cycle PCR used barcoded and J-beta primers. TCRdb processed the 5' RACE reads anew with MiXCR; each CDR3 protein has one entry. The sample gives about 1.6 million distinct CDR3 sequences, 34% of which show up once; around 11% is in the top ten. The sequence came from a woman aged 25 to 39 in good health. The chain recombines TRBV30 with TRBJ2-5, with TRBD1 matching 9 bases. The specimen sequenced was blood. The CDR3 DNA follows: TGTGCCTGGAGACGACAGGGGGTTGGGGAGACCCAGTACTTC. This gives the protein CAWRRQGVGETQYF.